These 28 T cell receptor beta chains were all obtained from the same sample, sequenced in a study of spatial heterogeneity in lung cancer. One entry per CDR3 protein, called by TCRdb with MiXCR from the 5' RACE reads. The table has 35,000 to 55,000 distinct CDR3 sequences, roughly an eighth seen once. Time point here: sample taken at primary tumor resection. The specimen comprised PBMCs, sampled at surgery. The receptors originated from a male donor with early-stage non-small cell lung cancer.

The genes are TRBV28 and TRBJ1-6; 7 bases fit TRBD1. Germline V CDR1 and CDR2: MDHEN, SYDVKM. J lost 7 bases, V lost 7 bases, and 7 bases had no gene match. The CDR3 spans 14 residues. The CDR3 coding sequence is TGTGCCAGCACCCTAGGACAGGCGAATTCACCCCTCCACTTT. Its protein is CASTLGQANSPLHF.

As regards this clonotype: Germline and junction disagree at one end, which may indicate a read error. V is TRBV5-1 and J is TRBJ2-5; TRBD2 matches at 11 bases. CDR1 and CDR2 from the germline V gene are SGHRS and YFSETQ. CDR3 length: 15 amino acids. The CDR3 loop reads CASSLTSGGQETRYF. CDR3 in DNA: TGCGCCAGCAGCTTGACTAGCGGGGGACAAGAGACCCGGTACTTC.

This clonotype was seen once. The V gene is TRBV29-1, the J gene TRBJ1-1, with 7 nucleotides matching TRBD1. The CDR3 loop spans 14 amino acids. V lost 5 bases, J lost 1 base, and 7 bases stayed unmatched. CDR1 is SQVTM and CDR2 is ANQGSEA in the germline V gene. CDR3: CSVIATGSNTEAFF. CDR3 nucleotides: TGCAGCGTTATCGCGACAGGGTCGAACACTGAAGCTTTCTTT.

This chain uses TRBV7-3 with TRBJ2-1, with D perhaps TRBD1 (6 bases). The ends were cut back, 0 bases at V and 9 bases at J, with 15 bases in the middle. The CDR3 is 15 amino acids. CDR1 and CDR2 (germline): SGHTA, FQGTGA. Written as DNA, the CDR3 is TGTGCCAGCAGCTTAACAGGGGGTGTAGGATCTGAGCAGTTCTTC. It specifies CASSLTGGVGSEQFF. Full variable domain (outside the CDR3, taken from reference TRBV7-3 and TRBJ2-1): GAGVSQTPSNKVTEKGKYVELRCDPISGHTALYWYRQSLGQGPEFLIYFQGTGAADDSGLPNDRFFAVRPEGSVSTLKIQRTERGDSAVYLCASSLTGGVGSEQFFGPGTRLTVL.

In its sample, this clonotype was seen a few times. The rearrangement uses TRBV6-5 and TRBJ2-7; 15 bases are a match to TRBD2. The CDR3 runs to 16 residues. V shed 5 bases and J 6 bases; nucleotides not matched to a gene: 8. Per the germline V gene, CDR1 is MNHEY and CDR2 is SVGAGI. CDR3 DNA sequence: TGTGCCAGCAGTCCCGGACTAGCGGGAGGGCCAGTCGAGCAGTACTTC. Protein product: CASSPGLAGGPVEQYF.

This clonotype was seen many times. This chain uses TRBV7-6 with TRBJ2-7; 8 bases line up with TRBD1. CDR1 and CDR2 (germline): SGHVS, FNYEAQ. This CDR3 comprises 16 residues. After removal of 5 bases from V and 3 bases from J, the junction contained 12 bases not matched to a gene. The CDR3 is CASSPEGQGSFYEQYF. The CDR3 DNA is TGTGCCAGCAGCCCAGAAGGACAGGGCAGTTTCTACGAGCAGTACTTC.

There are many counts of this clonotype. The chain carries TRBV29-1 and TRBJ2-3, with 10 bases identical to TRBD1. With 7 bases clipped from V and 6 bases from J, the junction kept 7 bases outside the gene matches. The CDR3 is made up of 13 amino acids. Germline CDR1 reads SQVTM; CDR2 reads ANQGSEA. CDR3 region: CSAGTGVRDTQYF. The DNA for the CDR3 is TGCAGCGCCGGGACAGGGGTTAGGGATACGCAGTATTTT.

This clonotype was seen repeatedly, ten times or more. V gene TRBV7-6 combines with J gene TRBJ1-1, with D unresolved. CDR3 length: 14 residues. Deletions cut 5 bases from V and 4 bases from J, with 14 bases between. Germline loops: CDR1 SGHVS, CDR2 FNYEAQ. The CDR3 region is CASSPPARFTEAFF. CDR3 coding DNA: TGTGCCAGCAGCCCCCCGGCGAGGTTCACTGAAGCTTTCTTT.

This rearrangement joins TRBV12-3 or TRBV12-4 to TRBJ1-5; 7 nucleotides align to TRBD1. The CDR3 sequence is 14 residues long. V gave up 7 bases and J gave up 3 bases; unmatched junction bases: 6. CDR3 DNA: TGTGCCAGCACCGTCGGGACAGTCAATCAGCCCCAGCATTTT. Protein sequence: CASTVGTVNQPQHF.

This clonotype came up many times. The rearrangement uses TRBV7-9 and TRBJ2-7, with D hard to call. Germline CDR1 is SEHNR and CDR2 is FQNEAQ (reference sequence). Trimming removed 2 bases from V and 2 bases from J, with 10 bases in between. The CDR3 runs 14 residues. Written as DNA, the CDR3 is TGTGCCAGCAGCTTATCCGGGCTAGCCTACGAGCAGTACTTC. Translating it yields CASSLSGLAYEQYF.

This clonotype appeared many times. The chain uses TRBV5-6 and TRBJ1-1; D is possibly TRBD1 (6 bases). Trimming pared 4 bases from V and 3 bases from J, leaving 22 bases between. This CDR3 is 17 amino acids long. The germline V gene encodes CDR1 SGHDT and CDR2 YYEEEE. The DNA of the CDR3 is TGTGCCAGCAGCCCCACCGACATAAGGGGGTGGGACACTGAAGCTTTCTTT. Translation gives CASSPTDIRGWDTEAFF. The whole variable domain, filled in from reference TRBV5-6 and TRBJ1-1, reads DAGVTQSPTHLIKTRGQQVTLRCSPKSGHDTVSWYQQALGQGPQFIFQYYEEEERQRGNFPDRFSGHQFPNYSSELNVNALLLGDSALYLCASSPTDIRGWDTEAFFGQGTRLTVV.

At least ten counts were recorded for this clonotype. The CDR3 sequence is CASSILWTGGEASNQPQHF. The CDR3 nucleotides are TGTGCCAGTAGTATTCTTTGGACAGGGGGCGAGGCGAGCAATCAGCCCCAGCATTTT. V usage is TRBV19 and J usage is TRBJ1-5, with 11 bases identical to TRBD1. This CDR3 has 19 amino acids. The germline gives CDR1 LNHDA, CDR2 SQIVND (reference sequence). After removal of 3 bases from V and 1 base from J, the junction contained 11 bases not matched to a gene.

The J gene is TRBJ2-2, the V gene TRBV20-1; TRBD1 agrees at 10 bases. Trimming at V came to 0 bases and at J to 1 base, leaving 2 bases not matched to a gene. This CDR3 is built from 16 residues. Germline-derived CDR1 and CDR2 are DFQATT and SNEGSKA (reference sequence). CDR3 residues: CSARERTGGNTGELFF. The CDR3 DNA sequence: TGCAGTGCTAGAGAGAGGACAGGGGGGAACACCGGGGAGCTGTTTTTT.

The sample holds a few counts of this clonotype. The chain uses TRBV5-1 and TRBJ2-3; TRBD2 aligns across 14 bases. Germline V CDR1 and CDR2: SGHRS, YFSETQ. There are 17 residues in the CDR3. J was trimmed by 2 bases and V by 5 bases; bases with no gene match: 7. CDR3 in DNA: TGCGCCAGCAGTTCGGGACTAGCGGGAGCGAACACAGATACGCAGTATTTT. This translates into CASSSGLAGANTDTQYF.

This clonotype showed up many times. J is TRBJ2-3 and V is TRBV28; 13 positions agree with TRBD2. The CDR3 extends over 18 amino acids. Germline V gene sequence: CDR1 MDHEN, CDR2 SYDVKM. Trimming at V came to 4 bases and at J to 3 bases, leaving 10 bases not matched to a gene. Written as DNA, the CDR3 is TGTGCCAGCAGTTCTCGGACTAGCGGGAGACCGTGGACAGATACGCAGTATTTT. Translated: CASSSRTSGRPWTDTQYF. Variable domain in full (rest from reference TRBV28 and TRBJ2-3): DVKVTQSSRYLVKRTGEKVFLECVQDMDHENMFWYRQDPGLGLRLIYFSYDVKMKEKGDIPEGYSVSREKKERFSLILESASTNQTSMYLCASSSRTSGRPWTDTQYFGPGTRLTVL.

The gene calls are TRBV5-1 and TRBJ2-1, with a tentative D call TRBD1 (6 bases). In germline, CDR1 is SGHRS, CDR2 YFSETQ. V was shortened by 4 bases and J by 7 bases, with 18 bases between the two germline ends. This CDR3 is built from 15 residues. The CDR3 bases are TGCGCCAGCAGCCTAGGGGAGAACAGGGTAAATGAGCAGTTCTTC. This sequence encodes CASSLGENRVNEQFF.

This clonotype has ten or more counts. The V and J genes are TRBV18 and TRBJ2-1; D is unresolved. Germline CDR1 reads KGHSH; CDR2 reads LQKENI. The CDR3 is 13 amino acids. Trimming removed 5 bases from V and 6 bases from J, with 11 bases in between. The CDR3 nucleotides read TGTGCCAGCTCAGAATCAATGAGCAATGAGCAGTTCTTC. Protein: CASSESMSNEQFF.

This clonotype was observed a few times. The chain employs TRBV5-4 and TRBJ2-1, with 8 bases fitting TRBD1. V lost 0 bases to trimming and J lost 8 bases; unmatched junction nucleotides: 7. The CDR3 has 15 amino acids. Germline loops: CDR1 SGHNT, CDR2 YYREEE (reference sequence). CDR3 in DNA: TGTGCCAGCAGCTTGGACGGACAGGGAACGGATGAGCAGTTCTTC. It codes for CASSLDGQGTDEQFF.

This clonotype appeared many times. The V and J genes are TRBV18 and TRBJ2-2; unclear D gene. V shed 0 bases and J shed 2 bases, with 10 bases lying between them. In germline, CDR1 is KGHSH, CDR2 LQKENI. This CDR3 is 16 amino acids long. CDR3 DNA: TGTGCCAGCTCACCACCGAGCTTATCAAACACCGGGGAGCTGTTTTTT. Translating it yields CASSPPSLSNTGELFF.

The V call is TRBV7-2, the J call TRBJ1-1, with D possibly matching TRBD1 (6 bases). The germline V gene encodes CDR1 SGHTA and CDR2 FQGNSA. Between the trimmed V and J ends, which lost 5 bases and 5 bases, there was a span of 12 bases. The CDR3 totals 13 residues. The CDR3 is CASSRQQGTEAFF. The CDR3 DNA reads as TGTGCCAGCAGCAGACAACAGGGTACTGAAGCTTTCTTT.

CDR3 protein: CASSSGQGGGYTF. For the CDR3, the DNA is TGTGCCAGCAGTTCCGGACAGGGAGGTGGCTACACCTTC. V gene TRBV12-3 or TRBV12-4 combines with J gene TRBJ1-2, with 8 positions matching TRBD1. CDR3 size: 13 residues. V was pared by 4 bases and J by 7 bases, with 5 bases of the junction left unmatched.

This clonotype was counted at least ten times. This sequence joins TRBV19 and TRBJ2-5, with D hard to call. CDR3 length equals 13 residues. V shed 1 base and J shed 2 bases, with 5 bases lying between them. Germline V gives CDR1 LNHDA, CDR2 SQIVND (reference sequence). The CDR3 region is CASSIGQQETQYF. In DNA, the CDR3 is TGTGCCAGTAGTATAGGGCAGCAAGAGACCCAGTACTTC.

This clonotype turned up a few times. V usage is TRBV7-2 and J usage is TRBJ1-4; D perhaps matches TRBD1 (5 bases). The germline CDR1 and CDR2 sequences are SGHTA and FQGNSA. Trimming cost V 4 bases and J 5 bases, with 17 bases left between them. The CDR3 length is 16 residues. The CDR3 protein is CASSSPSRDGNEKLFF. DNA of the CDR3: TGTGCCAGCAGCTCTCCCAGCCGGGACGGGAATGAAAAACTGTTTTTT.

CDR3 DNA: TGCGCCAGCAGCTCGGAGGGGGCTACAGATACGCAGTATTTT. Protein: CASSSEGATDTQYF. V and J are TRBV5-1 and TRBJ2-3, with a possible D match to TRBD1 (7 bases). In germline, CDR1 is SGHRS, CDR2 YFSETQ. V was trimmed by 3 bases and J by 3 bases, leaving 11 bases between them. The CDR3 contains 14 residues.

This clonotype was seen at least ten times. The chain is built from TRBV29-1 and TRBJ2-7; D tentatively fits TRBD1 or TRBD2 (5 bases each). Germline assignment: CDR1 SQVTM and CDR2 ANQGSEA. Trimming removed 7 bases from V and 4 bases from J, with 17 bases in between. CDR3 length: 13 residues. DNA for the CDR3: TGCAGCGCCAAACGGGACCAGGGATACGAGCAGTACTTC. Protein product: CSAKRDQGYEQYF.

This clonotype has a handful of counts. The chain employs TRBV6-5 and TRBJ2-7; 12 bases agree with TRBD1. The CDR3 covers 15 residues. V shed 0 bases and J 7 bases; nucleotides not matched to a gene: 4. Per germline, CDR1 MNHEY and CDR2 SVGAGI. The CDR3 DNA follows: TGTGCCAGCAGTTACTCTGGGACAGGGGGCTGGGAGCAGTACTTC. Its protein is CASSYSGTGGWEQYF.

This clonotype showed up many times. The chain's CDR3 is CASSQDAGGVKKETQYF. The CDR3 nucleotides read TGTGCCAGCAGCCAAGATGCCGGCGGGGTAAAAAAAGAGACCCAGTACTTC. The rearrangement joins TRBV3-1 to TRBJ2-5; perhaps TRBD2 as D (6 bases). The CDR3 is 17 amino acids. The germline V gene has CDR1 LGHDT and CDR2 YNNKEL (reference sequence). Trimming pared 0 bases from V and 3 bases from J, leaving 17 bases between.

This clonotype was seen ten or more times. This chain uses TRBV4-1 with TRBJ1-2; tentatively, D is TRBD1 (6 bases). CDR3 size: 14 residues. V was trimmed by 4 bases and J by 4 bases, leaving 13 bases between them. CDR1 and CDR2 (germline): MGHRA, YSYEKL. The CDR3 here is CASSRTVNPYGYTF. CDR3 sequence (DNA): TGCGCCAGCAGCCGGACAGTTAACCCCTATGGCTACACCTTC.